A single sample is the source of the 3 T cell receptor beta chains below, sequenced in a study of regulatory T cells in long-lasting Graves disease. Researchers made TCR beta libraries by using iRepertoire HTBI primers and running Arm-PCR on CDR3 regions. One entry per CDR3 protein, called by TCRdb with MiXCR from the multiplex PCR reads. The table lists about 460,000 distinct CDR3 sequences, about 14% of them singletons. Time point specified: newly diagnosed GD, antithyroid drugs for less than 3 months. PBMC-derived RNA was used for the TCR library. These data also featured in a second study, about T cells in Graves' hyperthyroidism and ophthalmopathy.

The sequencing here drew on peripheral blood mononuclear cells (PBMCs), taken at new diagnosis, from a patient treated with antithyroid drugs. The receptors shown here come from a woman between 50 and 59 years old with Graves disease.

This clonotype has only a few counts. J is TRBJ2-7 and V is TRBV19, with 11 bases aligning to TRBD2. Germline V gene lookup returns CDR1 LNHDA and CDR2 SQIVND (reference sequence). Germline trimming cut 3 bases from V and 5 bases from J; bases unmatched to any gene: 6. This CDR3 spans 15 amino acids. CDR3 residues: CASSINSGRADEQYF. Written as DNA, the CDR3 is TGTGCCAGTAGTATTAATAGCGGGAGGGCCGACGAGCAGTACTTC.

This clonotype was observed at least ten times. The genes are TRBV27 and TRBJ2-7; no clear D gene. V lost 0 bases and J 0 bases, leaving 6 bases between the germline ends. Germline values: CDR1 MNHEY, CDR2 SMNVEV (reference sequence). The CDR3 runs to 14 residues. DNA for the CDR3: TGTGCCAGCAGTTTATCTCACAACTCCTACGAGCAGTACTTC. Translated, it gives CASSLSHNSYEQYF.

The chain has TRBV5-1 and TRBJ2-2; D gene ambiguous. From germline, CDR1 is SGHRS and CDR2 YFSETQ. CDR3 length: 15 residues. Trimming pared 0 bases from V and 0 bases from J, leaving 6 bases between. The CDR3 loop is CASSLGPTNTGELFF. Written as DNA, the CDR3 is TGCGCCAGCAGCTTGGGACCAACGAACACCGGGGAGCTGTTTTTT.